This T cell receptor beta chain was captured by sequencing in a study of T cells in Graves' hyperthyroidism and ophthalmopathy. TCR beta CDR3 region amplification was performed from RNA transcripts. A first-round RT-PCR of the TCR CDR3 used the HTBI primer set. TCRdb re-called the multiplex PCR reads with MiXCR, one entry per CDR3 protein. In the table there are about 260,000 distinct CDR3 sequences, about 20% of which are singletons. The CDR3 runs 14 residues. Trimming pared 3 bases from V and 5 bases from J, leaving 13 bases between. Germline CDR1 ENHRY, CDR2 SYGVKD. The chain recombines TRBV10-3 with TRBJ2-5; TRBD2 might be the D (6 bases). The sequence derives from a man aged 25 to 40 with Graves' ophthalmopathy. The sample consisted of blood. This chain's CDR3 is CAISDWRDGETQYF. CDR3 coding DNA: TGTGCCATCAGTGATTGGCGGGACGGGGAGACCCAGTACTTC.